One sample yielded the 20 T cell receptor beta chains listed below, sequenced in a study of shared clonotypes between healthy human individuals. Sequencing used immunoSEQ multiplex PCR; TCRdb keeps in-frame clones, though not all of them. The repertoire holds a few million clones, with more than 80% as singletons. The sample consisted of naive CD4+ T cells from PBMCs. Subset here: CD45RA+ positively selected. These receptors came from a man between 18 and 29 years old in good health. Some clones in this sample may be carry-over from other donors' samples.

The genes are TRBV18 and TRBJ2-5; TRBD2 is a possible D gene (6 bases). The CDR3 sequence is 14 residues long. The germline V gene has CDR1 KGHSH and CDR2 LQKENI. V lost 5 bases, J lost 3 bases, and 13 bases lay in between. CDR3 nucleotide sequence: TGTGCCAGCTCAACGAGACTAGGGGAAGAGACCCAGTACTTC. Its protein is CASSTRLGEETQYF.

The chain combines TRBV25-1 with TRBJ1-5; D perhaps matches TRBD1 (6 bases). Germline V CDR1 and CDR2: MGHDK, SYGVNS. CDR3 length equals 15 residues. Trimming cost V 5 bases and J 4 bases, with 15 bases left between them. The CDR3 DNA is TGTGCCAGCAGTCCCGGACAGATTGGGAATCAGCCCCAGCATTTT. It translates to CASSPGQIGNQPQHF.

The rearrangement joins TRBV6-5 to TRBJ2-7; 7 bases map to TRBD1. Per germline, CDR1 MNHEY and CDR2 SVGAGI. After removal of 2 bases from V and 0 bases from J, the junction contained 7 bases not matched to a gene. The CDR3 loop spans 16 amino acids. In nucleotides, the CDR3 is TGTGCCAGCAGTTACCCCCATTCAGGGGGCTCCTACGAGCAGTACTTC. It yields the protein CASSYPHSGGSYEQYF.

The V gene is TRBV30, the J gene TRBJ1-4, with D maybe TRBD1 (5 bases). Germline values: CDR1 GTSNPN, CDR2 SVGIG (reference sequence). The CDR3 loop spans 15 amino acids. Trimming took off 1 base at V and 7 bases at J, with 16 bases between the two ends. Here the CDR3 DNA reads TGTGCCTGGAGTGCCTTAAGCCAAAGGGGTGAAAAACTGTTTTTT. Protein: CAWSALSQRGEKLFF. The full variable domain, in which reference TRBV30 and TRBJ1-4 provide the parts outside the CDR3, is SQTIHQWPATLVQPVGSPLSLECTVEGTSNPNLYWYRQAAGRGLQLLFYSVGIGQISSEVPQNLSASRPQDRQFILSSKKLLLSDSGFYLCAWSALSQRGEKLFFGSGTQLSVL.

V is TRBV4-2 and J is TRBJ2-5, with D perhaps being TRBD1 or TRBD2 (6 bases each). The CDR3 loop spans 14 amino acids. V lost 1 base and J lost 4, with 10 bases in between. The germline V gene encodes CDR1 LGHNA and CDR2 YNFKEQ. The CDR3 loop is CASSQARGAETQYF. DNA of the CDR3: TGTGCCAGCAGCCAAGCGAGGGGGGCAGAGACCCAGTACTTC.

The chain joins TRBV5-6 to TRBJ2-2; 10 bases line up with TRBD2. V shed 2 bases, J shed 1 base, and the junction held 2 bases outside the gene matches. This CDR3 spans 16 amino acids. Germline V lookup: CDR1 SGHDT, CDR2 YYEEEE. The CDR3 coding sequence is TGTGCCAGCAGCTTCATAGCGGGAGGGAACACCGGGGAGCTGTTTTTT. This codes for CASSFIAGGNTGELFF.

The chain joins TRBV28 to TRBJ2-2; 7 nucleotides match TRBD1. Per germline, CDR1 MDHEN and CDR2 SYDVKM. The CDR3 runs to 15 residues. V trimming: 3 bases; J trimming: 5 bases; junction bases outside the gene matches: 6. CDR3 residues: CASSFRDSYTGELFF. Here the CDR3 DNA reads TGTGCCAGCAGTTTCCGGGACAGTTATACCGGGGAGCTGTTTTTT.

The V and J genes are TRBV2 and TRBJ2-3; 8 bases fit TRBD2. Germline CDR1 is SNHLY and CDR2 is FYNNEI. V gave up 2 bases and J gave up 7 bases; unmatched junction bases: 8. The CDR3 totals 15 residues. CDR3 sequence reads: CASSERITSGHTQYF. In DNA form, the CDR3 reads TGTGCCAGCAGTGAAAGAATCACTAGCGGTCATACGCAGTATTTT.

The chain recombines TRBV6-5 with TRBJ2-3, with D perhaps TRBD1 (6 bases). The CDR3 runs to 15 residues. Germline lookup yields CDR1 MNHEY and CDR2 SVGAGI. V was cut by 5 bases and J by 10 bases, with 22 bases left in between. The chain's CDR3 is CASSAHKSLRGPQYF. The CDR3 nucleotides read TGTGCCAGCAGTGCCCATAAGTCGCTCAGGGGTCCGCAGTATTTT.

The V and J genes are TRBV28 and TRBJ2-3; maybe TRBD1 (6 bases). Germline CDR1 is MDHEN and CDR2 is SYDVKM. CDR3 size: 16 residues. Trimming took 3 bases from V and 5 from J, leaving 18 bases between them. CDR3 coding DNA: TGTGCCAGCAGTTTGTTTGGGGGCACCTCCAGAGATACGCAGTATTTT. This translates into CASSLFGGTSRDTQYF.

This chain links TRBV6-5 with TRBJ2-1, with D hard to call. Trimming left V 4 bases short and J 8 bases short, with 12 bases between. The germline V gene encodes CDR1 MNHEY and CDR2 SVGAGI. This CDR3 spans 13 amino acids. CDR3 amino acids: CASSSPQSDEQFF. CDR3 nucleotides: TGTGCCAGCAGTTCGCCTCAGTCCGATGAGCAGTTCTTC.

V gene TRBV7-3 combines with J gene TRBJ1-1; perhaps TRBD1 as D (6 bases). This CDR3 has 13 amino acids. Germline values: CDR1 SGHTA, CDR2 FQGTGA. V lost 5 bases, J lost 8 bases, and 15 bases lay in between. CDR3 protein: CASSPATGIEAFF. The CDR3 DNA reads TGTGCCAGCAGCCCCGCCACAGGGATCGAAGCTTTCTTT.

The gene calls are TRBV4-3 and TRBJ2-7, with 10 bases fitting TRBD1. Per the germline V gene, CDR1 is LGHNA and CDR2 is YSLEER. The CDR3 contains 14 residues. The V and J ends lost 3 bases and 3 bases, in that order; junction bases with no gene match: 2. In DNA form, the CDR3 reads TGCGCCAGCAGCCATGGGGACAGGGGCTACGAGCAGTACTTC. It translates to CASSHGDRGYEQYF.

The chain recombines TRBV2 with TRBJ2-5, with D uncertain. The germline V gene encodes CDR1 SNHLY and CDR2 FYNNEI. The CDR3 consists of 13 residues. Deletions cut 0 bases from V and 5 bases from J, with 7 bases between. The CDR3 reads CASSEAGWETQYF. The CDR3 DNA reads TGTGCCAGCAGTGAAGCAGGGTGGGAGACCCAGTACTTC.

The V and J genes are TRBV19 and TRBJ1-2; TRBD1 aligns across 11 bases. J lost 4 bases, V lost 0 bases, and 7 bases had no gene match. Germline CDR1 reads LNHDA; CDR2 reads SQIVND (reference sequence). This CDR3 is 17 amino acids long. CDR3 sequence (DNA): TGTGCCAGTAGTATAGACGGGACAGGGGGTCGTGGCTATGGCTACACCTTC. Translating gives CASSIDGTGGRGYGYTF. The whole variable domain, remainder taken from reference TRBV19 and TRBJ1-2, is DGGITQSPKYLFRKEGQNVTLSCEQNLNHDAMYWYRQDPGQGLRLIYYSQIVNDFQKGDIAEGYSVSREKKESFPLTVTSAQKNPTAFYLCASSIDGTGGRGYGYTFGSGTRLTVV.

The chain uses TRBV6-5 and TRBJ1-5; D is possibly TRBD1 (5 bases). V was cut by 2 bases and J by 5 bases, with 16 bases left in between. The CDR3 is made up of 16 amino acids. Germline CDR1 is MNHEY and CDR2 is SVGAGI. This CDR3 is CASSYGRGRVDQPQHF. Written as DNA, the CDR3 is TGTGCCAGCAGTTACGGGCGGGGCAGGGTGGATCAGCCCCAGCATTTT.

This clone has just one count. The CDR3 DNA reads as TGTGCCAGCACCCCCGAGGCTTTTGGGACGCGGGGCTACACCTTC. It encodes CASTPEAFGTRGYTF. V and J are TRBV6-6 and TRBJ1-2; the D gene is possibly TRBD1 (5 bases). The length of the CDR3 is 15 residues. V was cut by 7 bases and J by 8 bases, with 23 bases left in between. Germline lookup yields CDR1 MNHNY and CDR2 SVGAGI (reference sequence).

With regard to this clone: Given the absence of the conserved phenylalanine or tryptophan at the CDR3 end, a read error is likely. The chain couples TRBV5-1 to TRBJ1-1; D gene uncertain. Germline CDR1 is SGHRS and CDR2 is YFSETQ. The V and J ends lost 1 base and 1 base respectively, with 11 bases between them. CDR3 length: 15 residues. The CDR3 sequence: CASSLISYQNTEAFL. The CDR3 DNA is TGCGCCAGCAGCTTGATATCTTACCAGAACACTGAAGCTTTCCTT.

The CDR3 spells CASSSLWSRTSGRITDTQYF. The CDR3 region has the DNA TGTGCCAGTAGCTCCCTATGGAGCCGGACTAGCGGGAGGATCACAGATACGCAGTATTTT. The V and J genes are TRBV19 and TRBJ2-3; 14 bases line up with TRBD2. Germline CDR1 LNHDA, CDR2 SQIVND (reference sequence). The J segment lost 2 bases and the V segment lost 6 bases, leaving 16 bases of the junction unmatched. This CDR3 contains 20 residues.

The gene calls are TRBV5-1 and TRBJ2-3; possibly TRBD1 for D (6 bases). The CDR3 consists of 16 residues. The germline V gene has CDR1 SGHRS and CDR2 YFSETQ. Trimming took off 4 bases at V and 2 bases at J, with 17 bases between the two ends. The CDR3 spells CASSRGETGNTDTQYF. CDR3 bases: TGCGCCAGCAGCCGAGGGGAGACAGGTAACACAGATACGCAGTATTTT.